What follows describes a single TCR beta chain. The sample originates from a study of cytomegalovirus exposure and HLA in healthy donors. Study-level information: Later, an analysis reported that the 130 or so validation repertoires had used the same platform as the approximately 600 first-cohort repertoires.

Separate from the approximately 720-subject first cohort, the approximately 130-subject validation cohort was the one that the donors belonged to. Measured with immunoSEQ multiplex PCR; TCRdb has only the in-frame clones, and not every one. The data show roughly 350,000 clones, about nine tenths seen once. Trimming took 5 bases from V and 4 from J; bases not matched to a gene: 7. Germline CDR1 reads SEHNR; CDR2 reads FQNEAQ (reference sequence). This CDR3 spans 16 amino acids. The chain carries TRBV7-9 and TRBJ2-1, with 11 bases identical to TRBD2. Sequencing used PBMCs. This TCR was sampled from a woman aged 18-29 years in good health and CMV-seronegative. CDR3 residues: CASSPPPSGRYNEQFF. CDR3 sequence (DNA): TGTGCCAGCAGCCCTCCGCCTAGCGGGAGGTACAATGAGCAGTTCTTC.